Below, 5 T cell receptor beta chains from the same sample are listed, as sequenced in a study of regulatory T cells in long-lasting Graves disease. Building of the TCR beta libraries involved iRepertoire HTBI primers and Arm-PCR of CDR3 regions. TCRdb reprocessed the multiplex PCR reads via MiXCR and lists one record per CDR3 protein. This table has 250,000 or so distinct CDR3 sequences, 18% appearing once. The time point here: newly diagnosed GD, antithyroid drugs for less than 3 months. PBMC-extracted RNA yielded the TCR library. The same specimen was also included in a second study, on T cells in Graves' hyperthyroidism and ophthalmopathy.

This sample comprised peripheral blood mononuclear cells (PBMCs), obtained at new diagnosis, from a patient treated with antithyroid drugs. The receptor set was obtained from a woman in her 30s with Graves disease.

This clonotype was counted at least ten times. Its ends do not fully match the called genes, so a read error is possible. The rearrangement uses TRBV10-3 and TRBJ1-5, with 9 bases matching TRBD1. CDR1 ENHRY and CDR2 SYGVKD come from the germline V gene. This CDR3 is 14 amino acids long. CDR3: CVIGKGTGNQPQHF. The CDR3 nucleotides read TGTGTCATCGGAAAAGGGACAGGGAATCAGCCCCAGCATTTT.

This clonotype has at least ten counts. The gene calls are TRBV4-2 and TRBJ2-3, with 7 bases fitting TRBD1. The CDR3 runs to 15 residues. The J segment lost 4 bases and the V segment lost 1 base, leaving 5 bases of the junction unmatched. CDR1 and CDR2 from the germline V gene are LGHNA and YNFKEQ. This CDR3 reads CASSQGQGGPDTQYF. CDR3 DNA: TGTGCCAGCAGCCAAGGACAGGGTGGGCCAGATACGCAGTATTTT.

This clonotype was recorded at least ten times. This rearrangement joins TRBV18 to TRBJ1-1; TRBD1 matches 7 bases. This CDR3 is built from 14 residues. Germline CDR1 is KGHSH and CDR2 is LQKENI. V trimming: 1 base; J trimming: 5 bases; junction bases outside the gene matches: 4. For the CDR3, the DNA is TGTGCCAGCTCACCACAGGGGGCGCAGACTGAAGCTTTCTTT. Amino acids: CASSPQGAQTEAFF.

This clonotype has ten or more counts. DNA for the CDR3: TGCGCCAGCAGGGACACTCCGAACACTGAAGCTTTCTTT. This codes for CASRDTPNTEAFF. The chain carries TRBV10-2 and TRBJ1-1; tentatively, D is TRBD1 (5 bases). Trimming cost V 6 bases and J 1 base, with 9 bases left between them. Per the germline V gene, CDR1 is WSHSY and CDR2 is SAAADI. The CDR3 covers 13 residues.

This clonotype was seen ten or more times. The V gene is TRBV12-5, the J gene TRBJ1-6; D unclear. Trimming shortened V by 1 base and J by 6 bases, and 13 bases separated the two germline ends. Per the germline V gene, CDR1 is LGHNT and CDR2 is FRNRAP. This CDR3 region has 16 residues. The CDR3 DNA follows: TGTGCTAGTGGTTTGGAACAGCATTCTTTTAATTCACCCCTCCACTTT. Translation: CASGLEQHSFNSPLHF.